The present entry profiles one T cell receptor (beta chain) with its context. What it binds is unknown. There were no recent acute infections or vaccinations among the donors, who were healthy HIV-negative adults. This entry belongs to a study of shared clonotypes between healthy human individuals. Study-level points and caveats: Unshared clonotypes carried lower generation probabilities than those common to all four donors. Apart from blood, nothing was sampled; tissue repertoires likely differ. Rarefaction revealed incomplete sorted-subset sequencing despite large depth.

Repertoires were generated with immunoSEQ multiplex PCR, while TCRdb's copy carries only in-frame clones and drops some. The sample shows over 2 million clones, about 95% of them seen only once. The CDR3 runs 11 residues. The V end lost 3 bases, the J end lost 10 bases, and 10 bases lay between the germline ends. Germline V gene data show CDR1 as GTSNPN and CDR2 as SVGIG (reference sequence). The gene calls are TRBV30 and TRBJ2-1; D gene unclear. The receptor comes from a man aged 18 to 35 in good health. Sequencing was carried out using naive CD4+ T cells sorted from blood. The sample's subset: CD45RA+ positively selected. The CDR3 nucleotides read TGTGCCTGGAGAGTTATATCGGAGCAGTTCTTC. It yields the protein CAWRVISEQFF.